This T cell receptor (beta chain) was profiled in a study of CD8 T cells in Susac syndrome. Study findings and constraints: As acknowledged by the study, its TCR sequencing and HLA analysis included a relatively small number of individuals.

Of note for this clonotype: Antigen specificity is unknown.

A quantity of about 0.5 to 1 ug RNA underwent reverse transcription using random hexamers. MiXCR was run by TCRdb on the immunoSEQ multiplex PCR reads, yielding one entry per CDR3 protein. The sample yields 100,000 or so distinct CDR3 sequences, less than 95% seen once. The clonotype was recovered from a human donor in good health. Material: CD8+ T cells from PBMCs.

The CDR3 here is CASSLGGGGTSYEQYF. The CDR3 nucleotides read TGTGCCAGCAGCTTAGGAGGCGGGGGGACGTCCTACGAGCAGTACTTC. The rearrangement joins TRBV7-2 to TRBJ2-7; 8 nucleotides agree with TRBD2. CDR1 is SGHTA, CDR2 FQGNSA, per germline. V lost 1 base to trimming and J lost 1 base; unmatched junction nucleotides: 6. The CDR3 has 16 amino acids.